The sequence of this T cell receptor (beta chain) was determined in a study of neurological immune-mediated disorders. Study findings and constraints: None of the CDR3 amino acid sequences of expanded clones recurred across subjects, suggesting private repertoires in all groups.

A word on this clonotype: Its cognate antigen is unknown.

The making of cDNA relied on 5'RACE with 10-nucleotide random UMIs. A single run covered 15-18 subjects with over 170 million TCR-beta sequences. TCRdb recomputed calls from the 5' RACE reads with MiXCR, one row per CDR3 protein. The profile shows more than 30,000 distinct CDR3 sequences, 13% of them singletons. In germline, CDR1 is SQVTM, CDR2 ANQGSEA. CDR3 length: 14 residues. Between the trimmed V and J ends, which lost 3 bases and 3 bases, there was a span of 15 bases. Time point noted: technical triplicate 2. The sorted libraries involved the use of some 1 million CD4+ or CD8+ T cells. The receptor comes from a female donor with HTLV-1-associated myelopathy (HAM/TSP). J is TRBJ2-7 and V is TRBV29-1; D is perhaps TRBD1 (6 bases). The source material was CD4+ T cells from blood. The CDR3 DNA reads as TGCAGCGTTGATCTGGGACACGGAGGCTACGAGCAGTACTTC. It codes for CSVDLGHGGYEQYF.